One and the same sample provided the 7 T cell receptor beta chains below, sequenced in a study of regulatory and conventional T cells in RAG deficiency. Libraries were prepared by immunoSEQ multiplex PCR; TCRdb keeps only in-frame clonotypes and omits some of them. This table holds some 20,000 clones, around 90% found once. The sorted regulatory T cells were CD4+, CD25-high and CD127-low, with genomic DNA sequenced. The same data also went into a second study, on regulatory T cells. That investigation notes: The primer mix had 52 TRBV and 13 TRBJ primers.

The sequencing sample was made of Tregs sorted from blood. These receptors were obtained from a human donor in good health.

The genes are TRBV9 and TRBJ2-2; D gene uncertain. V lost 2 bases, J lost 6 bases, and 14 bases lay in between. In germline, CDR1 is SGDLS, CDR2 YYNGEE. This CDR3 comprises 15 residues. The CDR3 region has the DNA TGTGCCAGCAGCGTGGGTAGGGTGACGGCCGGGGAGCTGTTTTTT. Translation: CASSVGRVTAGELFF.

The gene calls are TRBV18 and TRBJ1-1; D remains ambiguous. Between the trimmed V and J ends, which lost 5 bases and 5 bases, there was a span of 18 bases. CDR3 length equals 15 residues. CDR1 is KGHSH, CDR2 LQKENI, per germline. The CDR3 sequence is CASSGLIGEGTEAFF. CDR3 nucleotide sequence: TGTGCCAGCTCAGGCTTAATCGGGGAGGGAACTGAAGCTTTCTTT.

The J gene is TRBJ2-1, the V gene TRBV2; a possible D gene is TRBD1 (6 bases). Germline CDR1 and CDR2: SNHLY and FYNNEI. The V gene lost 8 bases and the J gene lost 4 bases, with 15 bases spanning the gap. The CDR3 is made up of 14 amino acids. The CDR3: CASRQVREYNEQFF. The CDR3 DNA follows: TGTGCCAGCCGACAGGTCCGGGAATACAATGAGCAGTTCTTC.

The CDR3 DNA is TGTGCCAGCAGCTTGGGACTAGCGGGAAGGGGGGACACAGATACGCAGTATTTT. Translated: CASSLGLAGRGDTDTQYF. V is TRBV5-4 and J is TRBJ2-3; the match to TRBD2 covers 11 bases. The V and J ends lost 0 bases and 2 bases, in that order; junction bases with no gene match: 8. Germline V CDR1 and CDR2: SGHNT, YYREEE (reference sequence). CDR3 length: 18 amino acids.

This chain links TRBV7-9 with TRBJ2-2; D remains unclear. V dropped 2 bases and J dropped 5 bases, with 15 bases sitting between them. The CDR3 spans 16 residues. Germline CDR1 and CDR2: SEHNR and FQNEAQ (reference sequence). As DNA, the CDR3 is TGTGCCAGCAGCTTAAAGTCAAGGGCCCGGACCGGGGAGCTGTTTTTT. Translated: CASSLKSRARTGELFF.

The chain links TRBV30 to TRBJ1-1; D is ambiguous. The CDR3 length is 13 residues. The V end was cut by 3 bases, the J end by 3 bases, with 11 bases between. Germline loops: CDR1 GTSNPN, CDR2 SVGIG (reference sequence). This CDR3 reads CAWSYGMDTEAFF. The CDR3 DNA sequence: TGTGCCTGGAGCTATGGGATGGACACTGAAGCTTTCTTT.

This chain joins TRBV19 and TRBJ1-3, with a tentative D call TRBD1 (6 bases). Germline-derived CDR1 and CDR2 are LNHDA and SQIVND (reference sequence). The V and J ends lost 6 bases and 2 bases respectively, with 8 bases between them. This CDR3 has 13 residues. CDR3 DNA: TGTGCCAGTAGCCGGACAGCTGGAAACACCATATATTTT. Protein: CASSRTAGNTIYF.